This passage covers 8 T cell receptor beta chains from one sample sequenced in a study of control samples from healthy donors and cancer patients. TCRdb's table, derived via immunoSEQ multiplex PCR, lists solely in-frame clones and lacks some. This sample has about 150,000 clones, with approximately 91% found just once. The sequencing sample was made of blood. Receptors were obtained from a man younger than 40 in good health.

The V and J genes are TRBV6-6 and TRBJ1-5, with D uncertain. Germline V CDR1 and CDR2: MNHNY, SVGAGI (reference sequence). Trimming shortened V by 7 bases and J by 8 bases, and 12 bases separated the two germline ends. This CDR3 is built from 12 residues. CDR3 coding DNA: TGTGCCAGCAATGAGGGATTGAAGCCCCAGCATTTT. As protein: CASNEGLKPQHF.

This CDR3 reads CASSYSSGGYTGELFF. Written as DNA, the CDR3 is TGTGCCAGCAGTTACTCTTCAGGGGGATACACCGGGGAGCTGTTTTTT. This sequence joins TRBV6-5 and TRBJ2-2; 7 nucleotides align to TRBD1. The CDR3 is 16 amino acids. The germline gives CDR1 MNHEY, CDR2 SVGAGI. The V and J ends lost 0 bases and 3 bases, in that order; junction bases with no gene match: 4.

This sequence joins TRBV11-3 and TRBJ1-3; D unclear. CDR1 and CDR2 (germline): SGHNT, YENEEA. With 1 base removed from V and 1 base from J, the gap between germline ends came to 8 bases. This CDR3 has 15 amino acids. The CDR3, as DNA: TGTGCCAGCAGCTTAGCGAGTCCATCTGGAAACACCATATATTTT. Encoded protein: CASSLASPSGNTIYF. Combining the CDR3 with reference TRBV11-3 and TRBJ1-3 gives the whole variable domain EAGVVQSPRYKIIEKKQPVAFWCNPISGHNTLYWYLQNLGQGPELLIRYENEEAVDDSQLPKDRFSAERLKGVDSTLKIQPAELGDSAVYLCASSLASPSGNTIYFGEGSWLTVV.

The chain employs TRBV14 and TRBJ1-6; D uncertain. The CDR3 runs 15 residues. CDR1 is SGHDN, CDR2 FVKESK, per germline. V was pared by 0 bases and J by 7 bases, with 10 bases between. The CDR3 nucleotides are TGTGCCAGCAGCCAAGATGGGGTTCCCAATTCACCCCTCCACTTT. This codes for CASSQDGVPNSPLHF.

V is TRBV6-6 and J is TRBJ1-5; no clear D. V lost 7 bases and J lost 0, with 16 bases in between. Germline V CDR1 and CDR2: MNHNY, SVGAGI (reference sequence). CDR3 length: 16 residues. This CDR3 reads CASTPEDGRSNQPQHF. The CDR3, as DNA: TGTGCCAGCACCCCAGAGGATGGGCGTAGCAATCAGCCCCAGCATTTT.

V is TRBV6-5 and J is TRBJ1-3; weak D call: TRBD1 (6 bases). V shed 6 bases and J shed 0 bases, with 12 bases lying between them. This CDR3 has 15 amino acids. CDR1 MNHEY and CDR2 SVGAGI come from the germline V gene. CDR3 amino acids: CASRKQGSSGNTIYF. The CDR3 nucleotides read TGTGCCAGCAGGAAACAGGGCAGCTCTGGAAACACCATATATTTT.

The chain links TRBV3-1 (or the pseudogene TRBV3-2) to TRBJ2-1; perhaps TRBD2 as D (6 bases). CDR3 size: 11 residues. Per the germline V gene, CDR1 is LGHDT and CDR2 is YNNKEL (reference sequence). V was pared by 6 bases and J by 8 bases, with 8 bases between. The CDR3 DNA is TGTGCCAGCAGACGACTAGATGAGCAGTTCTTC. Translated: CASRRLDEQFF.

This clone was recorded once. Other DNA sequences from this sample encode an identical CDR3 as well. This chain links TRBV7-9 with TRBJ1-1; possibly TRBD1 for D (6 bases). The CDR3 sequence is 14 residues long. CDR1 is SEHNR, CDR2 FQNEAQ, per germline (reference sequence). The V and J ends lost 1 base and 5 bases respectively, with 11 bases between them. The CDR3 reads CASSLEGVVTEAFF. CDR3 coding DNA: TGTGCCAGCAGCTTAGAGGGGGTAGTTACTGAAGCTTTCTTT.